This TCR beta chain was sequenced for a study of identical twins' blood T cells. From germline, CDR1 is MNHEY and CDR2 SMNVEV (reference sequence). The ends were cut back, 4 bases at V and 4 bases at J, with 13 bases in the middle. The CDR3 is made up of 14 amino acids. TCRdb recomputed calls from the 5' RACE reads with MiXCR, one row per CDR3 protein. Of 300,000 to 450,000 distinct CDR3 sequences in the sample, roughly 27% were seen once. This clonotype occurred a few times. The sequencing input was PBMCs. The chain joins TRBV27 to TRBJ1-2; TRBD1 is a possible D gene (6 bases). The clonotype comes from a woman between 18 and 55 years old in good health. CDR3 coding DNA: TGTGCCAGCAGTTATACAGGGTTCGGCTATGGCTACACCTTC. This sequence encodes CASSYTGFGYGYTF.